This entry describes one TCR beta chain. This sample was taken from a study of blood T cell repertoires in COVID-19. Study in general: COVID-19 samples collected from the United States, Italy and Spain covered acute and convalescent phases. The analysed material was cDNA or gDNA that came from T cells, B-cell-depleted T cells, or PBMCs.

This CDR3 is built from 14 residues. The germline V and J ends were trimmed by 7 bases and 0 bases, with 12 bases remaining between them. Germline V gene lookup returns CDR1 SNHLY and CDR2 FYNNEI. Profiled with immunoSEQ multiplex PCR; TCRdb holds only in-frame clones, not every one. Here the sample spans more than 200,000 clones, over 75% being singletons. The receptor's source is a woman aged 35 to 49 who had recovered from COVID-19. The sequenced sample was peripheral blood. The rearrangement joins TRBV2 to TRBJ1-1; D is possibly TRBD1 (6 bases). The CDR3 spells CASNVGQLNTEAFF. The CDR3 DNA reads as TGTGCCAGCAATGTAGGACAGTTGAACACTGAAGCTTTCTTT.